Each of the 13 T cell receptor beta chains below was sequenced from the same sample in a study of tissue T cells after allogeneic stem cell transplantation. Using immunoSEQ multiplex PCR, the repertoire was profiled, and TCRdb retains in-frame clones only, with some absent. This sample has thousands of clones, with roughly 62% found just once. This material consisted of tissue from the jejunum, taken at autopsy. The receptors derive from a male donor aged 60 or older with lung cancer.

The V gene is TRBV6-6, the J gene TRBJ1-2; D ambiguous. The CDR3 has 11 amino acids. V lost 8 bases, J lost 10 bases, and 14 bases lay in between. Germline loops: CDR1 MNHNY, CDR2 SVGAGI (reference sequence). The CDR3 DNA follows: TGTGCCAGCCTCGGGAGCAGCGACTACACCTTC. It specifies CASLGSSDYTF.

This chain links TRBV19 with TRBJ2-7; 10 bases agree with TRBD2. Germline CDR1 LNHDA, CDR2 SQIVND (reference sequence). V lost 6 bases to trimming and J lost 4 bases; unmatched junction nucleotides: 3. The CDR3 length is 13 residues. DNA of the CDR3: TGTGCCAGTAGCGGGACTAGCGAATACGAGCAGTACTTC. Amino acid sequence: CASSGTSEYEQYF. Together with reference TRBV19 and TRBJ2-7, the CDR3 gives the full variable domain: DGGITQSPKYLFRKEGQNVTLSCEQNLNHDAMYWYRQDPGQGLRLIYYSQIVNDFQKGDIAEGYSVSREKKESFPLTVTSAQKNPTAFYLCASSGTSEYEQYFGPGTRLTVT.

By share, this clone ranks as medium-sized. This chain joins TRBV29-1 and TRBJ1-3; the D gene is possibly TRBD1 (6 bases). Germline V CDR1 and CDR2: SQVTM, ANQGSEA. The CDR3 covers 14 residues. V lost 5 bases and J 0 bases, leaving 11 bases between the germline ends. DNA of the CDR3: TGCAGCGTTAAACAGGGTTCCTCTGGAAACACCATATATTTT. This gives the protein CSVKQGSSGNTIYF.

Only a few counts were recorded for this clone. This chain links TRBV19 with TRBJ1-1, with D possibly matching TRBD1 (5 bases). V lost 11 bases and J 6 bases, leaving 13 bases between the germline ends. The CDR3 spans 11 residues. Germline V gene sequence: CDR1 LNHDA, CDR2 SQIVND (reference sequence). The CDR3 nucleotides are TGTGCCCCAAGTGGGGGGGCTGAAGCTTTCTTT. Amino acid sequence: CAPSGGAEAFF.

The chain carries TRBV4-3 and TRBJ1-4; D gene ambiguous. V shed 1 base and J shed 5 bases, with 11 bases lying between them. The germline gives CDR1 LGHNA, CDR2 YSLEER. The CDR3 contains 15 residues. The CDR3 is CASSQVRETNEKLFF. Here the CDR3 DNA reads TGCGCCAGCAGCCAAGTGAGGGAGACGAATGAAAAACTGTTTTTT.

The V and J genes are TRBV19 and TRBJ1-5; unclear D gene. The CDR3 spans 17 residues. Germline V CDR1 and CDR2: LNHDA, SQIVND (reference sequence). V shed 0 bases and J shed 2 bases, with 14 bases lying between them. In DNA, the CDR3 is TGTGCCAGTAGTATAGAAGGCCGCCGGATGGGCAATCAGCCCCAGCATTTT. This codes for CASSIEGRRMGNQPQHF. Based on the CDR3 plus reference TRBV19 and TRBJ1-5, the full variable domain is DGGITQSPKYLFRKEGQNVTLSCEQNLNHDAMYWYRQDPGQGLRLIYYSQIVNDFQKGDIAEGYSVSREKKESFPLTVTSAQKNPTAFYLCASSIEGRRMGNQPQHFGDGTRLSIL.

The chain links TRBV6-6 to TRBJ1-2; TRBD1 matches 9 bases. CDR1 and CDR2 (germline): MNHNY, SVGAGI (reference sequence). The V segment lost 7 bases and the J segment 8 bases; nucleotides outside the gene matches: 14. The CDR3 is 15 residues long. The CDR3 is CASTPGQGRLEGYTF. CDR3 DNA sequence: TGTGCCAGCACTCCGGGACAGGGCCGACTGGAGGGCTACACCTTC.

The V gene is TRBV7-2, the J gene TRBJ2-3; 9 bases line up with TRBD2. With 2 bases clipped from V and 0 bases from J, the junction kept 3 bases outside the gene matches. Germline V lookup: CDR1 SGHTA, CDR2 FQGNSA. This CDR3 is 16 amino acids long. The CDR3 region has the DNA TGTGCCAGCAGCTTACTAGCGGGGCTTAGCACAGATACGCAGTATTTT. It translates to CASSLLAGLSTDTQYF.

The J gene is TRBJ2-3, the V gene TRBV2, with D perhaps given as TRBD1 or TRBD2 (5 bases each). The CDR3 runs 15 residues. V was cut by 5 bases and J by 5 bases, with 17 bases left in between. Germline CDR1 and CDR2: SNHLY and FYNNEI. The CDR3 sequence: CASSSSGTRGDTQYF. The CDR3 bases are TGTGCCAGCAGTTCTTCCGGGACCCGAGGAGATACGCAGTATTTT.

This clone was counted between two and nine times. CDR3 amino acids: CASSQQRAQGHGYTF. CDR3 coding DNA: TGCGCCAGCAGCCAGCAACGCGCACAGGGTCACGGCTACACCTTC. The J gene is TRBJ1-2, the V gene TRBV4-1; TRBD1 might be the D (6 bases). This CDR3 is 15 amino acids long. The germline CDR1 and CDR2 sequences are MGHRA and YSYEKL. V was pared by 3 bases and J by 8 bases, with 19 bases between.

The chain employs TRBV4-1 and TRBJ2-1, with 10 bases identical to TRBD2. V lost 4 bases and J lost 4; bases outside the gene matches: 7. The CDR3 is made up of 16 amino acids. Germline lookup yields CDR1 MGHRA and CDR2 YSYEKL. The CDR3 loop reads CASSPGVAGGYNEQFF. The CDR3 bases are TGCGCCAGCAGCCCCGGGGTAGCGGGGGGTTACAATGAGCAGTTCTTC.

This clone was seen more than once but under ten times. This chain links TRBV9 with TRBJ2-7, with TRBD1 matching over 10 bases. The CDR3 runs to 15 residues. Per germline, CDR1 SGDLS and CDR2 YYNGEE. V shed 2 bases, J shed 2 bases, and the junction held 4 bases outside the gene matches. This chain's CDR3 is CASSVSGTGAYEQYF. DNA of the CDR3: TGTGCCAGCAGCGTTTCCGGGACAGGGGCCTACGAGCAGTACTTC.

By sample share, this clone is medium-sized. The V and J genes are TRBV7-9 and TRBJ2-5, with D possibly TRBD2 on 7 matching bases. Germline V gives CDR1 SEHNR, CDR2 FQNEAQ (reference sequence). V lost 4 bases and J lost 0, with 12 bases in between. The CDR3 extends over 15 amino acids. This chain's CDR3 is CASSWAGDNQETQYF. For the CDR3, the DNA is TGTGCCAGCAGCTGGGCGGGGGACAACCAAGAGACCCAGTACTTC.